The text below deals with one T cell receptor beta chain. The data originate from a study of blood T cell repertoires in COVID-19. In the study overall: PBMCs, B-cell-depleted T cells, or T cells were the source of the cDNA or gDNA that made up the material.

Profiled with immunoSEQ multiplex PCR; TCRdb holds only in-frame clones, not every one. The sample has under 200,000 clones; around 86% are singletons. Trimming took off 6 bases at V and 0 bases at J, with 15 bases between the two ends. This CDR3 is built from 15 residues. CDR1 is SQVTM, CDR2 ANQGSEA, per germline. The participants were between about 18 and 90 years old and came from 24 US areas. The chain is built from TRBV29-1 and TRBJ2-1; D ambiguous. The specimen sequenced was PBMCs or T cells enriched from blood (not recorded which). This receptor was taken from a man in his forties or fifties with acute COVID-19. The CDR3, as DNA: TGCAGCGTCGGAAACTACCTTAGCTCCTACAATGAGCAGTTCTTC. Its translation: CSVGNYLSSYNEQFF.